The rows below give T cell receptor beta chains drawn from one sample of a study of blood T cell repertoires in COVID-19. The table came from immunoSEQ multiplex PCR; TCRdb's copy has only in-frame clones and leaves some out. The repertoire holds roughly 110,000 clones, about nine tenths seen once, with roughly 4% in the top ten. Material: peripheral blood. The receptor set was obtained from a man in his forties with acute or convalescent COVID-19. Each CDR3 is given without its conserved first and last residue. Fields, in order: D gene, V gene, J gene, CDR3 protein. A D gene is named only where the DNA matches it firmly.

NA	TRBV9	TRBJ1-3	ASSVGESSGNTIY
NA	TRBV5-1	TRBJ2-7	ASSPDSQTYEQY
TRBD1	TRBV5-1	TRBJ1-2	ASSLGTANYGYT
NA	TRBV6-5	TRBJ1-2	ASINRSARGGYT
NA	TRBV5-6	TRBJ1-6	ASSLFDTNSPLH
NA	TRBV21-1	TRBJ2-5	ASSKCTVETQY
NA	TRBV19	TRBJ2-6	ASLEWGANVLT
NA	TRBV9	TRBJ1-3	ASSGSDSPYSGNTIY
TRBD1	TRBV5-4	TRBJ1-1	ASSPGQSYTEAF
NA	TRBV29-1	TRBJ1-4	SVEWAGNEKLF
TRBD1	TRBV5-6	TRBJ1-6	ASSLAKRDRGSPLH
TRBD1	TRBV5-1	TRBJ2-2	ASNPTGAHTGELF
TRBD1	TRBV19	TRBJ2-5	ASSSRDRGGETQY
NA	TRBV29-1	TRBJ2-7	SVVLGGYEQY
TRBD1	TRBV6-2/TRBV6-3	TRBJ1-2	ASSPRDRGFNYGYT
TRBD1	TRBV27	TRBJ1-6	ASSLRDSRPPLH
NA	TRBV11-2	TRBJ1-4	ASSLGDRAGDEKLF
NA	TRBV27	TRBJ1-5	ASGARVGVFNQPQH
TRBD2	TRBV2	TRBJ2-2	ASRTSGRLTGELF
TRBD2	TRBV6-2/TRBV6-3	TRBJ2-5	ASSYTLAGGTQY
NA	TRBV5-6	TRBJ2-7	ASSLSARDEQY
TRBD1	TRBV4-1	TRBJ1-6	ASSQDNRGLSPLH
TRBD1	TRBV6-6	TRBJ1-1	ASRDRAGAF
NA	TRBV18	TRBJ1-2	ASSPTDSPNYGYT
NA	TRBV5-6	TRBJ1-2	ASSLPRDYGYT
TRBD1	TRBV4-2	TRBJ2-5	ASSRDSQETQY
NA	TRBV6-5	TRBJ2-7	ASRAGTFDYEQY
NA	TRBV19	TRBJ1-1	ASSIGVQGRFMNTEAF
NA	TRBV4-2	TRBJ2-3	ASSKTDSYTDTQY
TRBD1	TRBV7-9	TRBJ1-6	ASSSLNRGGNSPLH
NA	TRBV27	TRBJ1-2	ASSFADRIHNYGYT
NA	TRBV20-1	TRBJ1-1	SASRQAATTEAF
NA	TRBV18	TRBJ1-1	ASSRGGTEAF
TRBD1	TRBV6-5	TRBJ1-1	ASLPKQGARTEAF
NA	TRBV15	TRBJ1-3	ATSTRAVSGNTIY
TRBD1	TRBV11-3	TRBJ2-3	ASSKRTGSDTQY
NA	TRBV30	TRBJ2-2	AWSVLGGAGTGELF
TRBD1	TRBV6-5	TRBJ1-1	ASTYRDRATEAF
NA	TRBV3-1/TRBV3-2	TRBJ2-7	ASSPPGINEQY
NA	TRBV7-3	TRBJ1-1	ASSLWGGTNTEAF
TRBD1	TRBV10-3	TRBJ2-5	AISEPMTGRYQETQY
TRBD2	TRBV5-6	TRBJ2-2	ASSLYRTSGRNTGELF
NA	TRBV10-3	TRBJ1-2	AKTDRPGYGYT
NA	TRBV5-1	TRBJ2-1	ASSSSSGHNEQF
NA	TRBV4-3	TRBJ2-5	ASSQSLRGTQY
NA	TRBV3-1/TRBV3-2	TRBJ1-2	ASSLTGSDYGYT
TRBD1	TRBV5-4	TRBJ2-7	ASSPPGQGVYEQY
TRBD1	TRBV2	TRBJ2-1	ASSRQGIVYNEQF
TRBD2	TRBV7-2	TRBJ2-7	ASSLGGGAYEQY
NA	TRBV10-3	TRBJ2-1	AISEWRDASYNEQF
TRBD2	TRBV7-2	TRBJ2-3	ASSTAGVVGESTDTQY
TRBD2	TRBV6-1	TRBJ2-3	ASSDLTTSGTDTQY
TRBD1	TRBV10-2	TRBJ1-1	ASGPGQGTEAF
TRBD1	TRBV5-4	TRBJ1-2	ASTRQGSSYGYT
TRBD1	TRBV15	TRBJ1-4	ATRDGTAREKLF